This TCR beta chain was found in a study of shared clonotypes between healthy human individuals. The CDR3 extends over 15 amino acids. Germline trimming cut 3 bases from V and 0 bases from J; bases unmatched to any gene: 1. Germline assignment: CDR1 LNHDA and CDR2 SQIVND (reference sequence). TCRdb's copy holds only in-frame clones and misses some; the assay was immunoSEQ multiplex PCR. The table shows roughly 2.6 million clones, with around nine tenths occurring only once. The chain recombines TRBV19 with TRBJ1-4; 7 bases map to TRBD1. This sequence was found in a man aged 18 to 30 in good health. Material: naive CD4+ T cells sorted from blood. Subset reported: CD45RA+ positively selected. CDR3 sequence (DNA): TGTGCCAGTAGTATTACAGGGGCAACTAATGAAAAACTGTTTTTT. This codes for CASSITGATNEKLFF.